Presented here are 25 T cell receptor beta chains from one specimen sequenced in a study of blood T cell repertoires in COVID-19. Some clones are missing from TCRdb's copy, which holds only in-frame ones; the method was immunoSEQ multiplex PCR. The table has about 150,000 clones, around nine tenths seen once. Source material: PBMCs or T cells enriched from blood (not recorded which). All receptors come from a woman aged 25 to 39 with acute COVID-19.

CDR3 in DNA: TGTGCCAGCTCACCCTCTCTCCCCGAGCAGTACTTC. Protein: CASSPSLPEQYF. The rearrangement links TRBV18 to TRBJ2-7; D is ambiguous. V gave up 3 bases and J gave up 6 bases, with 9 bases separating them. Germline CDR1 KGHSH, CDR2 LQKENI. The CDR3 runs 12 residues. The full variable domain, in which reference TRBV18 and TRBJ2-7 provide the parts outside the CDR3, is NAGVMQNPRHLVRRRGQEARLRCSPMKGHSHVYWYRQLPEEGLKFMVYLQKENIIDESGMPKERFSAEFPKEGPSILRIQQVVRGDSAAYFCASSPSLPEQYFGPGTRLTVT.

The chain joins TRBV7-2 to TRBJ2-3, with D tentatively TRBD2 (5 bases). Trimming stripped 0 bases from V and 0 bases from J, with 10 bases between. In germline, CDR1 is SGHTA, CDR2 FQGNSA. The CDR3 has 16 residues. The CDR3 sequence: CASSLAAAGSTDTQYF. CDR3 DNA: TGTGCCAGCAGCTTAGCGGCGGCGGGTAGCACAGATACGCAGTATTTT.

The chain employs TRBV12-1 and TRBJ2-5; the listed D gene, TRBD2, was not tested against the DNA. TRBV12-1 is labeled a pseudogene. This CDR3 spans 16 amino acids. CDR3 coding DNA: TGTGCCAGCAGCTTTGGCGGGAGGCATGCCCCCGTGACCCAGTACTTC. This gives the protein CASSFGGRHAPVTQYF.

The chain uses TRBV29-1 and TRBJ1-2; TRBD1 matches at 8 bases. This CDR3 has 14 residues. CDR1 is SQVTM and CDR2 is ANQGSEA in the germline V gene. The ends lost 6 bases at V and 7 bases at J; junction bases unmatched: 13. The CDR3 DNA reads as TGCAGCGTCGACGACGAGGACAGGGCGTTTGGCTACACCTTC. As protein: CSVDDEDRAFGYTF.

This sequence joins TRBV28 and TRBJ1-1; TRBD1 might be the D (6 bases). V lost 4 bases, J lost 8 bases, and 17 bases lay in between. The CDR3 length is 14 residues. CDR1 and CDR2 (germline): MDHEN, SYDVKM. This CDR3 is CASSSPRDKAEAFF. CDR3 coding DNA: TGTGCCAGCAGTTCTCCTAGGGACAAAGCAGAAGCTTTCTTT.

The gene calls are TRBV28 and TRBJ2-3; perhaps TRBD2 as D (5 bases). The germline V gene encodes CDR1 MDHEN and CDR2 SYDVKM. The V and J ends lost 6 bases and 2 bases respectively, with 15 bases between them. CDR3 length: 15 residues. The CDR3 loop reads CASSHLEGFTDTQYF. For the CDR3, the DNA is TGTGCCAGCAGCCACCTCGAGGGCTTCACAGATACGCAGTATTTT.

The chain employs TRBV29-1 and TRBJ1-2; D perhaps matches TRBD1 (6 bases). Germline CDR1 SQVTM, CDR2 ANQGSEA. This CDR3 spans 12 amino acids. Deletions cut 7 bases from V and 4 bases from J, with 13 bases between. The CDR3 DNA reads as TGCAGCGGAGAATGGGGGCCCTATGGCTACACCTTC. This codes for CSGEWGPYGYTF. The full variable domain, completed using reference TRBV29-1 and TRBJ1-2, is SAVISQKPSRDICQRGTSLTIQCQVDSQVTMMFWYRQQPGQSLTLIATANQGSEATYESGFVIDKFPISRPNLTFSTLTVSNMSPEDSSIYLCSGEWGPYGYTFGSGTRLTVV.

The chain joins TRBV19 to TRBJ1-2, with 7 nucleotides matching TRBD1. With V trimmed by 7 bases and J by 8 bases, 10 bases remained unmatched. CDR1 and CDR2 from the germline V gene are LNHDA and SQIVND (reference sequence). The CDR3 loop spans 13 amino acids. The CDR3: CASKTTGSVGYTF. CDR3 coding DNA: TGTGCCAGTAAAACGACAGGGTCGGTCGGCTACACCTTC.

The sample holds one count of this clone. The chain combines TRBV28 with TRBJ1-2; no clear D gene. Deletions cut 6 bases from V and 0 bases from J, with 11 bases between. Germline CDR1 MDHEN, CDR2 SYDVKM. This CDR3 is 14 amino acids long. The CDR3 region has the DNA TGTGCCAGCAGCTTGATAGCCGCTAACTATGGCTACACCTTC. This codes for CASSLIAANYGYTF.

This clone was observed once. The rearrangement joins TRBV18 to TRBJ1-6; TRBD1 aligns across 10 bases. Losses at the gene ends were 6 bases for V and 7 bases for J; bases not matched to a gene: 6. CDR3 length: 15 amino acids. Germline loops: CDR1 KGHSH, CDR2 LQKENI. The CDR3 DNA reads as TGTGCCAGCTCGCAGGCGACAGGGGGCAATTCACCCCTCCACTTT. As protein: CASSQATGGNSPLHF.

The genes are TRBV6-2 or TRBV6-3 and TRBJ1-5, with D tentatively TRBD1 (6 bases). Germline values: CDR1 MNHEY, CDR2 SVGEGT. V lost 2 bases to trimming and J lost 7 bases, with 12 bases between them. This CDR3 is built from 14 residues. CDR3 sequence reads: CASSYTLQGQPQHF. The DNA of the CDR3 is TGTGCCAGCAGTTACACTCTACAGGGCCAGCCCCAGCATTTT.

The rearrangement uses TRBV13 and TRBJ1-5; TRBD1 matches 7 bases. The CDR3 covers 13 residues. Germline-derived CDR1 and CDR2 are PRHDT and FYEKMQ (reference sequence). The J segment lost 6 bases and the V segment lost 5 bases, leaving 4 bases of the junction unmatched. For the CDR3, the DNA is TGTGCCAGCAGCCAGACAGGGAGTCAGCCCCAGCATTTT. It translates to CASSQTGSQPQHF.

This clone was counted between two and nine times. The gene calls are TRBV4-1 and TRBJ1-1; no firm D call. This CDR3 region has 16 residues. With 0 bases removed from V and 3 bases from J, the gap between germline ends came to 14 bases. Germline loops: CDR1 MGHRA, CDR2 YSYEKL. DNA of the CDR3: TGCGCCAGCAGCCAAGATCTGAGAAGCAGGCACACTGAAGCTTTCTTT. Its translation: CASSQDLRSRHTEAFF.

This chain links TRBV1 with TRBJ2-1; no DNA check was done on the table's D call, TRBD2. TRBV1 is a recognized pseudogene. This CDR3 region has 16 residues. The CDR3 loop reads CTSSQGWASGYNEQFF. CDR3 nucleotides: TGCACCAGCAGCCAAGGATGGGCGAGCGGCTACAATGAGCAGTTCTTC.

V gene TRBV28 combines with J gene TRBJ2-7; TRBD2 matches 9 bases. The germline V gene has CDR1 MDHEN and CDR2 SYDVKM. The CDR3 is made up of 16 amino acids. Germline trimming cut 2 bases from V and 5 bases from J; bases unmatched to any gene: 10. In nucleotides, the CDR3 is TGTGCCAGCAGTTTAACCTTCCTAGCGGGAAACGACGAGCAGTACTTC. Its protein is CASSLTFLAGNDEQYF.

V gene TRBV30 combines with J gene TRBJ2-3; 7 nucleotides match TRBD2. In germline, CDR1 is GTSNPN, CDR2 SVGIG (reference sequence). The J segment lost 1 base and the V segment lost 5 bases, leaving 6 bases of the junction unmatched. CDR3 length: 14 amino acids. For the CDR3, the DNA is TGTGCCTGGGCCAGGGACTACCGCACAGATACGCAGTATTTT. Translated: CAWARDYRTDTQYF.

CDR3 amino acids: CSVSVKGGTGELFF. In DNA, the CDR3 is TGCAGCGTTTCTGTGAAAGGAGGAACCGGGGAGCTGTTTTTT. The rearrangement joins TRBV29-1 to TRBJ2-2; possible D gene TRBD2, 5 bases. Germline V CDR1 and CDR2: SQVTM, ANQGSEA. This CDR3 spans 14 amino acids. Trimming left V 5 bases short and J 5 bases short, with 15 bases between.

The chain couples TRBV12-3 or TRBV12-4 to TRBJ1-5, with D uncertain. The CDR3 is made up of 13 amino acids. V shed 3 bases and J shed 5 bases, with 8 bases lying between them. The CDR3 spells CASSLKRDQPQHF. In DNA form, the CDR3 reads TGTGCCAGCAGTTTGAAAAGAGATCAGCCCCAGCATTTT.

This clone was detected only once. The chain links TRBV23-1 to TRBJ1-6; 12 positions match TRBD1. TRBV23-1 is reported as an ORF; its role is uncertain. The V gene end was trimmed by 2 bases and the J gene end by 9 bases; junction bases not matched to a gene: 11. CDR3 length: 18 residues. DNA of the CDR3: TGCGCCAGCAGTCAACTGGGTCCGGGACAGGGGGCGAGTTCACCCCTCCACTTT. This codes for CASSQLGPGQGASSPLHF.

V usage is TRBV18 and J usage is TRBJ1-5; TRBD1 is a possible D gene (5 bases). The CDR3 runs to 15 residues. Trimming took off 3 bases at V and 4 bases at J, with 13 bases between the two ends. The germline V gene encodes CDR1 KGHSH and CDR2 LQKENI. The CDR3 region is CASSPQGIGNQPQHF. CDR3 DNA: TGTGCCAGCTCACCCCAGGGTATTGGGAATCAGCCCCAGCATTTT.

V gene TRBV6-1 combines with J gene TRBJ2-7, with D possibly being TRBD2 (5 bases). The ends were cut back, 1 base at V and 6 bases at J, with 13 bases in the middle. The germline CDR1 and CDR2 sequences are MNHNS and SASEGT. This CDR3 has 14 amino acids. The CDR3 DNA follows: TGTGCCAGCAGTGAAGTGCGAGGGTTCAGCGAGCAGTACTTC. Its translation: CASSEVRGFSEQYF.

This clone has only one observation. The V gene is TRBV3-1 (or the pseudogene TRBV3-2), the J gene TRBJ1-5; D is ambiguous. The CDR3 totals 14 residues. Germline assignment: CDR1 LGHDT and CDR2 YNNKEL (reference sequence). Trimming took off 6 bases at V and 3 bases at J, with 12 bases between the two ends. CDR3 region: CASRKGLINQPQHF. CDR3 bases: TGTGCCAGCAGAAAAGGACTGATCAATCAGCCCCAGCATTTT.

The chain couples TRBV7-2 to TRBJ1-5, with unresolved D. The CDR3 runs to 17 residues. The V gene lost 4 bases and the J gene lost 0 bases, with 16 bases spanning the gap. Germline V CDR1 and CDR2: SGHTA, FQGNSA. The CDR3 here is CASSSYIAAYSNQPQHF. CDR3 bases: TGTGCCAGCAGCTCCTATATAGCGGCCTATAGCAATCAGCCCCAGCATTTT.

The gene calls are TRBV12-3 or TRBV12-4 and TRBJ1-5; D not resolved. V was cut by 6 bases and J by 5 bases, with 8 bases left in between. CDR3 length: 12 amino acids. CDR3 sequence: CASSHSDQPQHF. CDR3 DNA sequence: TGTGCCAGCAGCCACTCCGATCAGCCCCAGCATTTT.

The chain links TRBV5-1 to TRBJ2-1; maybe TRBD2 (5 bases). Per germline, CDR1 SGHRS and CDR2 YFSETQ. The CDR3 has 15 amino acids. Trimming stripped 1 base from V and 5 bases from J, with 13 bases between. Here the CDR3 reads CASSLWYLGDNEQFF. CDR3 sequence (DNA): TGCGCCAGCAGCTTGTGGTATCTGGGAGACAATGAGCAGTTCTTC. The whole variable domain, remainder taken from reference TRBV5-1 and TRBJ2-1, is KAGVTQTPRYLIKTRGQQVTLSCSPISGHRSVSWYQQTPGQGLQFLFEYFSETQRNKGNFPGRFSGRQFSNSRSEMNVSTLELGDSALYLCASSLWYLGDNEQFFGPGTRLTVL.